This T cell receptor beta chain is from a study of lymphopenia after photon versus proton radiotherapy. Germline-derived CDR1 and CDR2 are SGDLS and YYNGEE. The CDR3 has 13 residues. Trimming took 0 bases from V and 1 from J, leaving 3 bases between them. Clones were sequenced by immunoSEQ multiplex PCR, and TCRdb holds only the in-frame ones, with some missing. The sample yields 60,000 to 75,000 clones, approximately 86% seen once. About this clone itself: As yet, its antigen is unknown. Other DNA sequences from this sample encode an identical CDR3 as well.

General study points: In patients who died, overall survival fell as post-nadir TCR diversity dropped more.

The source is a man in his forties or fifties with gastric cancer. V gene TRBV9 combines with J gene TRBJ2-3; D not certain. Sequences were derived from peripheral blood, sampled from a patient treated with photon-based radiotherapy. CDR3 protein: CASSVGGTDTQYF. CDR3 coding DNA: TGTGCCAGCAGCGTAGGGGGCACAGATACGCAGTATTTT.